The 14 T cell receptor beta chains presented below share a single source sample, sequenced in a study of pediatric ulcerative colitis. Libraries were prepared by immunoSEQ multiplex PCR; TCRdb keeps only in-frame clonotypes and omits some of them. The sample gives some 40,000 clones, roughly 82% of which show up once; 7.5% to 9% is in the top ten. During colonoscopy, one to two rectal pinch biopsies were collected. What was sequenced was gut tissue. The receptors originated from a boy younger than 18 with severe ulcerative colitis.

This chain connects TRBV7-9 to TRBJ1-2, with 9 bases that match TRBD1. This CDR3 is 18 amino acids long. CDR1 is SEHNR, CDR2 FQNEAQ, per germline (reference sequence). J lost 8 bases, V lost 4 bases, and 20 bases had no gene match. Here the CDR3 reads CASSSNWAVQGAVGGYTF. The CDR3 nucleotides read TGTGCCAGCAGCTCCAATTGGGCCGTACAGGGGGCAGTGGGAGGCTACACCTTC.

The rearrangement links TRBV11-3 to TRBJ2-3; TRBD1 might be the D (5 bases). CDR1 and CDR2 from the germline V gene are SGHNT and YENEEA. Trimming removed 1 base at V and 3 bases at J, with 17 bases between. The CDR3 length is 17 residues. CDR3 in DNA: TGTGCCAGCAGCTTAGTGTCAGGGCCGAGTGGTACAGATACGCAGTATTTT. Translating gives CASSLVSGPSGTDTQYF.

V and J are TRBV4-1 and TRBJ1-2; D uncertain. This CDR3 is built from 14 residues. V lost 4 bases to trimming and J lost 4 bases, with 13 bases between them. The germline CDR1 and CDR2 sequences are MGHRA and YSYEKL. CDR3 in amino acids: CASSRRMEVYGYTF. In DNA form, the CDR3 reads TGCGCCAGCAGCCGCCGCATGGAAGTCTATGGCTACACCTTC.

The chain employs TRBV5-4 and TRBJ2-5; D not certain. The germline V and J ends were trimmed by 0 bases and 4 bases, with 7 bases remaining between them. Per the germline V gene, CDR1 is SGHNT and CDR2 is YYREEE (reference sequence). This CDR3 has 13 residues. CDR3 loop: CASSLDGRETQYF. DNA for the CDR3: TGTGCCAGCAGCTTGGATGGAAGAGAGACCCAGTACTTC.

The chain has TRBV5-8 and TRBJ2-2, with D perhaps matching TRBD1 or TRBD2 (5 bases each). Germline CDR1 is SGHTS and CDR2 is YDEGEE. The CDR3 runs to 16 residues. Trimming left V 3 bases short and J 7 bases short, with 19 bases between. The CDR3, as DNA: TGTGCCAGCAGCTCCAGCGAGGGGCTCGATTACGGGGAGCTGTTTTTT. Translated: CASSSSEGLDYGELFF.

This rearrangement joins TRBV18 to TRBJ2-7; D is tentatively TRBD1 or TRBD2 (5 bases each). The CDR3 has 14 amino acids. Germline values: CDR1 KGHSH, CDR2 LQKENI. V lost 4 bases to trimming and J lost 1 base, with 11 bases between them. CDR3 region: CASSQSGGSYEQYF. CDR3 DNA sequence: TGTGCCAGCTCACAGAGTGGGGGATCCTACGAGCAGTACTTC.

The V and J genes are TRBV7-8 and TRBJ1-2; TRBD1 is a possible D gene (5 bases). Per the germline V gene, CDR1 is SGHVS and CDR2 is FQNEAQ. V was trimmed by 5 bases and J by 7 bases, leaving 11 bases between them. The CDR3 runs to 12 residues. Written as DNA, the CDR3 is TGTGCCAGCAGCAGGGGCTTGGGTGGCTACACCTTC. It codes for CASSRGLGGYTF.

This clone was found a few times. The rearrangement uses TRBV18 and TRBJ2-2; weak D call: TRBD1 (5 bases). CDR1 is KGHSH and CDR2 is LQKENI in the germline V gene. The V and J ends lost 4 bases and 1 base respectively, with 13 bases between them. The CDR3 extends over 16 amino acids. CDR3 protein: CASSLDQGWNTGELFF. The CDR3 coding sequence is TGTGCCAGCTCACTTGACCAGGGATGGAACACCGGGGAGCTGTTTTTT.

The chain recombines TRBV18 with TRBJ2-7; 14 nucleotides align to TRBD2. J was trimmed by 0 bases and V by 5 bases; bases with no gene match: 9. CDR1 KGHSH and CDR2 LQKENI come from the germline V gene. CDR3 length equals 18 residues. The CDR3 DNA reads TGTGCCAGCTCATACACCGGGACTAGCGGGGGAAGCTCCTACGAGCAGTACTTC. As protein: CASSYTGTSGGSSYEQYF. Filled out from reference TRBV18 and TRBJ2-7, the complete variable domain reads NAGVMQNPRHLVRRRGQEARLRCSPMKGHSHVYWYRQLPEEGLKFMVYLQKENIIDESGMPKERFSAEFPKEGPSILRIQQVVRGDSAAYFCASSYTGTSGGSSYEQYFGPGTRLTVT.

This clone is termed medium-sized. The chain has TRBV30 and TRBJ1-1; maybe TRBD1 (5 bases). CDR3 length: 13 amino acids. The germline V and J ends were trimmed by 2 bases and 0 bases, with 7 bases remaining between them. Germline lookup yields CDR1 GTSNPN and CDR2 SVGIG (reference sequence). CDR3 region: CAWSLQVNTEAFF. The DNA of the CDR3 is TGTGCCTGGAGTCTACAGGTGAACACTGAAGCTTTCTTT.

This clone appeared a few times. The chain has TRBV6-1 and TRBJ1-2; 9 nucleotides match TRBD1. Germline V gene sequence: CDR1 MNHNS, CDR2 SASEGT. J was trimmed by 3 bases and V by 6 bases; bases with no gene match: 8. This CDR3 spans 15 amino acids. CDR3: CASRDGTGTYYGYTF. The CDR3 DNA is TGTGCCAGCAGGGACGGGACAGGGACATACTATGGCTACACCTTC.

This chain joins TRBV11-2 and TRBJ2-7; D gene ambiguous. Germline loops: CDR1 SGHAT, CDR2 FQNNGV. The ends were cut back, 2 bases at V and 5 bases at J, with 19 bases in the middle. The CDR3 loop spans 16 amino acids. In DNA, the CDR3 is TGTGCCAGCAGCTTAAGAGGCGGAGATTACCTCAACGAGCAGTACTTC. This codes for CASSLRGGDYLNEQYF.

The chain links TRBV5-1 to TRBJ2-3; D is ambiguous. CDR1 is SGHRS and CDR2 is YFSETQ in the germline V gene. This CDR3 contains 14 residues. V lost 4 bases and J 2 bases, leaving 11 bases between the germline ends. CDR3 residues: CASSTTSDTDTQYF. The CDR3 bases are TGCGCCAGCAGCACCACCTCAGACACAGATACGCAGTATTTT.

The chain uses TRBV5-1 and TRBJ2-7; 7 bases fit TRBD2. This CDR3 spans 15 amino acids. Germline trimming cut 4 bases from V and 0 bases from J; bases unmatched to any gene: 7. Looked up from germline, CDR1 is SGHRS and CDR2 is YFSETQ. The CDR3 spells CASSAGGISSYEQYF. DNA for the CDR3: TGCGCCAGCAGCGCCGGGGGGATAAGCTCCTACGAGCAGTACTTC.